This is a list of T cell receptor beta chains from one sample in a study of cytomegalovirus exposure and HLA in healthy donors. Sequencing used immunoSEQ multiplex PCR; TCRdb keeps in-frame clones, though not all of them. The table lists some 72,000 clones. The sequenced material came from PBMCs. The receptor set was obtained from a man between 40 and 49 years old in good health and CMV-seronegative. Both conserved end residues are part of each CDR3. D genes are given only for firm matches.

d_gene,v_gene,j_gene,CDR3nt,CDR3aa
.,TRBV11-3,TRBJ2-1,TGTGCCAGCAGCTTTAGCGGTTCCTACAATGAGCAGTTCTTC,CASSFSGSYNEQFF
.,TRBV14,TRBJ2-3,TGTGCCAGCAGCCAAGATCCCCACAGCTACACAGATACGCAGTATTTT,CASSQDPHSYTDTQYF
.,TRBV18,TRBJ1-1,TGTGCCAGCTCACTATTAGATGATGAAGCTTTCTTT,CASSLLDDEAFF
TRBD2,TRBV2,TRBJ2-5,TGTGCCAGCAGTATCAAAGGGGGAACTAGCGGGGAGACCCAGTACTTC,CASSIKGGTSGETQYF
.,TRBV2,TRBJ1-4,TGTGCCAGCAGTTCACAGGGCGTCGGTGAAAAACTGTTTTTT,CASSSQGVGEKLFF
.,TRBV5-4,TRBJ2-7,TGTGCCAGCAGCTTGGACAGGGCTCACGAGCAGTACTTC,CASSLDRAHEQYF
TRBD1,TRBV19,TRBJ1-4,TGTGCCAGTAGTATAGGGGGGACAGCCTATGAAAAACTGTTTTTT,CASSIGGTAYEKLFF
.,TRBV10-3,TRBJ2-2,TGTGCCATCAAGGCCAAACAGGGCCCACCGAACACCGGGGAGCTGTTTTTT,CAIKAKQGPPNTGELFF
TRBD1,TRBV30,TRBJ1-2,TGTGCCTGGAGAAAACCGGGACAGGACGTCTATGGCTACACCTTC,CAWRKPGQDVYGYTF
TRBD1,TRBV7-2,TRBJ2-1,TGTGCCAGCAGCAGCGACAGGGGGGGATACAATGAGCAGTTCTTC,CASSSDRGGYNEQFF
.,TRBV10-3,TRBJ1-4,TGTGCCATCAGGCCAGACAGTGGCGATAATGAAAAACTGTTTTTT,CAIRPDSGDNEKLFF
TRBD2,TRBV25-1,TRBJ2-5,TGTGCCAGCAGTGAATATCGGGGGGGTGAGACCCAGTACTTC,CASSEYRGGETQYF
.,TRBV30,TRBJ2-6,TGTGCCTGGAGAAGGGGCAGGGTAGTGGTAGGGGCCAACGTCCTGACTTTC,CAWRRGRVVVGANVLTF
TRBD2,TRBV6-6,TRBJ2-1,TGTGCCAGCAGGTACGGACTAGCGGGAGATAATGAGCAGTTCTTC,CASRYGLAGDNEQFF
.,TRBV6-1,TRBJ2-7,TGTGCCAGCAGTGATAGTGGTTTCTTCGAGCAGTACTTC,CASSDSGFFEQYF
.,TRBV6-5,TRBJ1-1,TGTGCCAGCAGTAGGAAACAGGGCGACGCTGAAGCTTTCTTT,CASSRKQGDAEAFF
TRBD1,TRBV19,TRBJ1-5,TGTGCCAGTAGTGGGACAGGGGGATTCAATCAGCCCCAGCATTTT,CASSGTGGFNQPQHF
.,TRBV5-1,TRBJ2-1,TGCGCCAGCAGCTTGGTGGGGGGGCCGATATGGGAGCAGTTCTTC,CASSLVGGPIWEQFF
.,TRBV7-2,TRBJ2-7,TGTGCCAGCAGCTTTTCCTTCTCCTACGAGCAGTACTTC,CASSFSFSYEQYF
.,TRBV28,TRBJ2-2,TGTGCCAGCAGTTCAGGGGTTCGGAACACCGGGGAGCTGTTTTTT,CASSSGVRNTGELFF
.,TRBV19,TRBJ2-5,TGTGCCAGTAGTACGAGGGCCTCCCGGGAGCAGTACTTC,CASSTRASREQYF
.,TRBV5-4,TRBJ1-2,TGTGCCAGCAGCTTGGACAGTTATGGCTACACCTTC,CASSLDSYGYTF
TRBD1,TRBV28,TRBJ1-1,TGTGCCAGCAGTTTAGGAAACAGGGGTAACACTGAAGCTTTCTTT,CASSLGNRGNTEAFF
TRBD1,TRBV29-1,TRBJ2-7,TGCAGCTTCCAAGGGACAGGGAGCTCCTACGAGCAGTACTTC,CSFQGTGSSYEQYF
.,TRBV15,TRBJ2-7,TGTGCCACCAGCAGAGGTAGAGCGGCTAGCTCCTACGAGCAGTACTTC,CATSRGRAASSYEQYF
.,TRBV18,TRBJ2-1,TGTGCCAGCTCACTCGCCGGGGGTATTTACAATGAGCAGTTCTTC,CASSLAGGIYNEQFF
.,TRBV5-1,TRBJ2-2,TGCGCCAGCAGGATGCCCAGGGCGGACGGGGAGCTGTTTTTT,CASRMPRADGELFF
TRBD1,TRBV6-4,TRBJ2-1,TGTGCCAGCAGACAGGGGCCCTCCTACAATGAGCAGTTCTTC,CASRQGPSYNEQFF
.,TRBV15,TRBJ1-5,TGTGCCACCAGCAGAGAACAGGGAGGGCAGCCCCAGCATTTT,CATSREQGGQPQHF
TRBD1,TRBV10-2,TRBJ1-6,TGCGCCAGCAGTACAGGGGCAGGGTCACCCCTCCACTTT,CASSTGAGSPLHF
.,TRBV9,TRBJ1-1,TGTGCCAGCAGCCTTCGGACAGTCGGTACTGAAGCTTTCTTT,CASSLRTVGTEAFF
.,TRBV30,TRBJ2-1,TGTGCCTGGAATTCAGGGTCCCATGAGCAGTTCTTC,CAWNSGSHEQFF
TRBD1,TRBV7-2,TRBJ2-4,TGTGCCAGCAGCTCGACAGGGTCTGGAAACATTCAGTACTTC,CASSSTGSGNIQYF
TRBD1,TRBV6-5,TRBJ2-1,TGTGCCAGCCGAGACGGGACAGGGGACCCCAATGAGCAGTTCTTC,CASRDGTGDPNEQFF
.,TRBV6-5,TRBJ1-4,TGTGCCAGCAGTTACAACTCGGTTGGGAGAGAAAAACTGTTTTTT,CASSYNSVGREKLFF
TRBD2,TRBV5-4,TRBJ2-2,TGTGCCAGCAGCTCCCGGACTAGCGGGAGGGTTAGCCGATCCGGGGAGCTGTTTTTT,CASSSRTSGRVSRSGELFF
TRBD2,TRBV11-2,TRBJ2-7,TGTGCCAGCAGCTTAGGTGGAGCGGGGGGAGGATTGGAGCAGTACTTC,CASSLGGAGGGLEQYF
.,TRBV28,TRBJ2-3,TGTGCCAGCAGCCCGGGGACTCTAGATACGCAGTATTTT,CASSPGTLDTQYF
.,TRBV6-6,TRBJ1-4,TGTGCCAGCAGTTACAACAGATATAATGAAAAACTGTTTTTT,CASSYNRYNEKLFF
.,TRBV2,TRBJ2-2,TGTGCCAGTTACAGGGAACCTAACACCGGGGAGCTGTTTTTT,CASYREPNTGELFF
.,TRBV18,TRBJ2-7,TGTGCCAGCTCATTGACAGAATCCTACGAGCAGTACTTC,CASSLTESYEQYF
.,TRBV20-1,TRBJ2-7,TGCAGTGCCCCTGGTCAGTACGAGCAGTACTTC,CSAPGQYEQYF
.,TRBV27,TRBJ2-5,TGTGCCAGCAGTTTCAGGGGAGAGACCCAGTACTTC,CASSFRGETQYF
TRBD1,TRBV7-9,TRBJ1-2,TGTGCCAGCAGCTTAGGGGGACAGGGAACCTACTATGGCTACACCTTC,CASSLGGQGTYYGYTF
.,TRBV7-6,TRBJ2-2,TGTGCCAGCAGCTTATTTCTCGTCCCTACCGGGGAGCTGTTTTTT,CASSLFLVPTGELFF
.,TRBV7-9,TRBJ2-7,TGTGCCAGCAGCTTACGAAGCGGTACCTACGAGCAGTACTTC,CASSLRSGTYEQYF